The present entry profiles one T cell receptor (beta chain) with its context. The antigen remains unidentified. This sample was taken from a study of T cell responses to AZD1222 COVID-19 vaccine. Losses at the gene ends were 5 bases for V and 5 bases for J; bases not matched to a gene: 8. This CDR3 comprises 15 residues. CDR1 is MNHEY, CDR2 SMNVEV, per germline (reference sequence). TCRdb's copy holds only in-frame clones and misses some; the assay was immunoSEQ multiplex PCR. The profile covers roughly 150,000 clones, with roughly 93% appearing a single time and 1.9% taken by the ten largest. Study-level results: Receipt of two AZD1222 doses was followed by a rise in Spike-specific TCR breadth and depth. The repertoires were collected only after the peak T cell response. A mostly white British donor set with more females was recruited, and clonal diversity was possibly underestimated.

The source of this sequence is an adult who received the AZD1222 COVID-19 vaccine. The material was peripheral blood, obtained 28 days after the second AZD1222 dose. This chain uses TRBV27 with TRBJ1-2; 10 bases are shared with TRBD1. This chain's CDR3 is CASSLQRTGGYGYTF. CDR3 nucleotide sequence: TGTGCCAGCAGTCTACAGAGGACAGGGGGATATGGCTACACCTTC.